A single sample gave rise to the 21 T cell receptor beta chains below, sequenced in a study of blood T cells in healthy people across ages (dated by TCRdb to about 2015). Libraries were prepared through 5' RACE. Sequencing used an Illumina HiSeq 2500. A second 7 to 11 cycle PCR used a sample-barcoded 5' primer and a J-beta primer mix. The public reads were reanalyzed by TCRdb: fastp trimming at Q25, MiXCR alignment, in-frame beta chains only. Merged by CDR3 protein, the rows form single entries marked with the most common genes and DNA. Present in this sample are hundreds of thousands of distinct CDR3 sequences, 25% to 35% of which were seen just once. The top ten clonotypes cover around 16% of the sample. The sequenced material came from blood. Receptor source: a woman of 80 years or more in good health.

This clonotype was recorded at least ten times. The chain couples TRBV2 to TRBJ2-7; the D call may be TRBD1 or TRBD2 (5 bases each). CDR1 and CDR2 from the germline V gene are SNHLY and FYNNEI. V gave up 7 bases and J gave up 3 bases, with 19 bases separating them. The CDR3 consists of 15 residues. The CDR3 DNA reads TGTGCCAGCAAGCCCAATAACGGGGCAATCTACGAGCAGTACTTC. Protein: CASKPNNGAIYEQYF.

The CDR3 DNA sequence: TGTGCCACCAGCACTCGAGGGGCTGAGCAGTACTTC. This codes for CATSTRGAEQYF. The V call is TRBV15, the J call TRBJ2-5; D may be TRBD1 or TRBD2 (5 bases each). Trimming left V 4 bases short and J 11 bases short, with 14 bases between. This CDR3 spans 12 amino acids. In germline, CDR1 is LNHNV, CDR2 YYDKDF (reference sequence).

Note on this clonotype: A read error may account for a junction end that differs from germline. The V and J genes are TRBV5-1 and TRBJ2-7; TRBD1 might be the D (6 bases). This CDR3 is 13 amino acids long. In germline, CDR1 is SGHRS, CDR2 YFSETQ. In nucleotides, the CDR3 is TGCGCCGGCAGCCCCGGGACAAACAATGAGCAGTACTTC. Translation gives CAGSPGTNNEQYF.

There are many counts of this clonotype. The chain combines TRBV12-3 or TRBV12-4 with TRBJ2-7; a possible D gene is TRBD1 (5 bases). CDR3 length equals 15 residues. Trimming pared 4 bases from V and 1 base from J, leaving 14 bases between. The DNA of the CDR3 is TGTGCCAGCAGTTCCCTCGACAGATTGTCCTACGAGCAGTACTTC. Amino acid sequence: CASSSLDRLSYEQYF.

A few counts support this clonotype. V gene TRBV20-1 combines with J gene TRBJ1-4, with TRBD1 matching 7 bases. The CDR3 covers 14 residues. Unmatched junction bases numbered 1, after V lost 3 bases and J lost 0 bases. Looked up from germline, CDR1 is DFQATT and CDR2 is SNEGSKA (reference sequence). The CDR3 DNA sequence: TGCAGTGCTAGGACAGGGTCAACTAATGAAAAACTGTTTTTT. Protein: CSARTGSTNEKLFF.

The chain is built from TRBV10-3 and TRBJ2-7; 7 bases map to TRBD2. The CDR3 runs to 14 residues. Unmatched junction bases numbered 8, after V lost 4 bases and J lost 5 bases. In germline, CDR1 is ENHRY, CDR2 SYGVKD. DNA for the CDR3: TGTGCCATCAGTGGAAAGGCGGGAGAAAACGAGCAGTACTTC. It translates to CAISGKAGENEQYF.

This clonotype was seen repeatedly, ten times or more. This chain joins TRBV18 and TRBJ2-3, with a weak D call TRBD1 (6 bases). The CDR3 loop spans 15 amino acids. Germline V gene lookup returns CDR1 KGHSH and CDR2 LQKENI. Trimming pared 1 base from V and 4 bases from J, leaving 12 bases between. The CDR3 bases are TGTGCCAGCTCACCACGAACAGGGAGCGCAGATACGCAGTATTTT. Its protein is CASSPRTGSADTQYF.

This clonotype was observed a few times. The V gene is TRBV3-1, the J gene TRBJ1-5; D unresolved. Germline lookup yields CDR1 LGHDT and CDR2 YNNKEL (reference sequence). Trimming pared 1 base from V and 0 bases from J, leaving 7 bases between. CDR3 length: 15 residues. In DNA form, the CDR3 reads TGTGCCAGCAGCCAAGGGTGGATTAGCAATCAGCCCCAGCATTTT. It specifies CASSQGWISNQPQHF.

V is TRBV7-6 and J is TRBJ2-1, with 13 bases identical to TRBD2. The J call is in doubt because the DNA end fits TRBJ2-7 better. This CDR3 contains 20 residues. CDR1 is SGHVS and CDR2 is FNYEAQ in the germline V gene. CDR3 region: CASSSSTSGGLPRSYNEQYF. CDR3 DNA: TGTGCCAGCAGTTCCTCGACTAGCGGGGGGCTCCCCCGCTCCTACAATGAGCAGTACTTC.

The chain combines TRBV5-1 with TRBJ2-7; the match to TRBD1 covers 9 bases. V shed 1 base, J shed 5 bases, and the junction held 4 bases outside the gene matches. Germline CDR1 and CDR2: SGHRS and YFSETQ. The CDR3 loop spans 14 amino acids. The CDR3 is CASSLNRGLDEQYF. The CDR3 DNA is TGCGCCAGCAGCTTGAACAGGGGGCTCGACGAGCAGTACTTC.

This clonotype was counted between two and nine times. The chain combines TRBV6-5 with TRBJ1-5; D is ambiguous. V lost 4 bases, J lost 7 bases, and 11 bases lay in between. The CDR3 extends over 13 amino acids. Germline CDR1 is MNHEY and CDR2 is SVGAGI. The CDR3 region has the DNA TGTGCCAGCAGTTCCACGGCGGACCAGCCCCAGCATTTT. Amino acid sequence: CASSSTADQPQHF.

Worth noting for this clonotype: Relative to the germline gene, one junction end is altered; a read error may explain this. The V call is TRBV10-3, the J call TRBJ2-5; the D is unclear. The CDR3 sequence is 13 residues long. Germline CDR1 reads ENHRY; CDR2 reads SYGVKD. In DNA form, the CDR3 reads TGTGTCATCAGTGAGTCCCCGGTCGCCGAGCGGTACTTC. This sequence encodes CVISESPVAERYF.

With respect to this clonotype: Germline and junction disagree at one end, which may indicate a read error. The chain uses TRBV7-9 and TRBJ2-5; 9 positions agree with TRBD2. CDR1 and CDR2 (germline): SEHNR, FQNEAQ (reference sequence). The length of the CDR3 is 16 residues. In DNA form, the CDR3 reads TGCGCCAGCGGCTACCGACTAGCGGTGATCCAAGAGACCCAGTACTTC. This translates into CASGYRLAVIQETQYF.

There are many counts of this clonotype. This chain links TRBV6-5 with TRBJ2-1; 10 nucleotides line up with TRBD2. V lost 1 base to trimming and J lost 10 bases; unmatched junction nucleotides: 22. The CDR3 spans 20 residues. Looked up from germline, CDR1 is MNHEY and CDR2 is SVGAGI. The chain's CDR3 is CASSYFRTSRRSGGAGEQFF. Written as DNA, the CDR3 is TGTGCCAGCAGTTACTTCCGGACATCCAGACGGAGCGGGGGGGCAGGGGAGCAGTTCTTC.

The chain recombines TRBV6-5 with TRBJ2-1; possibly TRBD1 for D (5 bases). This CDR3 is 16 amino acids long. Germline loops: CDR1 MNHEY, CDR2 SVGAGI. V was cut by 6 bases and J by 4 bases, with 19 bases left in between. CDR3 coding DNA: TGTGCCAGCAGAAACCAGGGATCCGGCGCGTACAATGAGCAGTTCTTC. Protein product: CASRNQGSGAYNEQFF.

This clonotype showed up just a few times. At one of its ends the junction is not consistent with the germline gene, which may arise from a read error. The chain links TRBV6-1 to TRBJ2-7; 9 nucleotides agree with TRBD2. This CDR3 contains 15 residues. The germline V gene encodes CDR1 MNHNS and CDR2 SASEGT. The CDR3 region is CASSEVAGATRSQYF. DNA for the CDR3: TGTGCCAGCAGCGAAGTAGCGGGGGCAACGCGTTCCCAGTACTTC.

This clonotype was detected a few times. This sequence joins TRBV20-1 and TRBJ2-3; tentative D call: TRBD2 (6 bases). Between the trimmed V and J ends, which lost 1 base and 4 bases, there was a span of 21 bases. There are 17 residues in the CDR3. CDR1 DFQATT and CDR2 SNEGSKA come from the germline V gene (reference sequence). CDR3: CSARGRGQGEGADTQYF. DNA for the CDR3: TGCAGTGCTAGAGGGAGGGGCCAGGGTGAAGGGGCAGATACGCAGTATTTT.

A note on this clonotype: One end of the junction does not line up with germline, which may come from a read error. The chain is built from TRBV5-1 and TRBJ1-2, with D possibly being TRBD1 (5 bases). The germline V gene has CDR1 SGHRS and CDR2 YFSETQ. The CDR3 is made up of 17 amino acids. CDR3 in DNA: TGCGCCAGCGGCTTGGAGAGGATTTCGGGGACCTCCTATGGCTACACCTTC. It codes for CASGLERISGTSYGYTF.

This clonotype was picked up many times. The rearrangement uses TRBV20-1 and TRBJ1-4; the D is unclear. V lost 6 bases and J lost 6, with 8 bases in between. Germline V lookup: CDR1 DFQATT, CDR2 SNEGSKA (reference sequence). The CDR3 loop spans 11 amino acids. The CDR3 region has the DNA TGCAGTGCCCTAAGAGATGAAAAACTGTTTTTT. It translates to CSALRDEKLFF.

In this sample, this clonotype turned up many times. The chain has TRBV14 and TRBJ2-5; the D gene is possibly TRBD2 (5 bases). The germline CDR1 and CDR2 sequences are SGHDN and FVKESK. V was cut by 2 bases and J by 5 bases, with 12 bases left in between. The CDR3 runs 14 residues. CDR3 nucleotide sequence: TGTGCCAGCAGCCAACAGCGGAAGCGTGAGACCCAGTACTTC. Amino acids: CASSQQRKRETQYF. The whole variable domain, remainder taken from reference TRBV14 and TRBJ2-5, is EAGVTQFPSHSVIEKGQTVTLRCDPISGHDNLYWYRRVMGKEIKFLLHFVKESKQDESGMPNNRFLAERTGGTYSTLKVQPAELEDSGVYFCASSQQRKRETQYFGPGTRLLVL.

The chain joins TRBV12-3 or TRBV12-4 to TRBJ2-1; 9 bases fit TRBD2. With 7 bases clipped from V and 7 bases from J, the junction kept 8 bases outside the gene matches. The CDR3 has 14 amino acids. CDR3 sequence reads: CASKAGGEGNEQFF. The CDR3 region has the DNA TGTGCCAGCAAGGCGGGGGGGGAGGGAAATGAGCAGTTCTTC.